These 3 T cell receptor beta chains were all obtained from the same sample, sequenced in a study of cytomegalovirus exposure and HLA in healthy donors. Vbeta (60) and Jbeta (13) primers were used in the PCR. Libraries were prepared by immunoSEQ multiplex PCR; TCRdb keeps only in-frame clonotypes and omits some of them. The sample contains around 140,000 clones, 65% to 80% of which appear only once. Material for sequencing was PBMCs. The receptors shown here come from a man aged 30 to 45 in good health and CMV-seronegative.

V usage is TRBV19 and J usage is TRBJ1-2, with TRBD1 identical over 7 bases. From germline, CDR1 is LNHDA and CDR2 SQIVND (reference sequence). The CDR3 runs to 16 residues. Trimming removed 7 bases from V and 0 bases from J; junction bases left unmatched: 11. The CDR3 DNA reads TGTGCCAGTACCTCGGGACAGCTCTATACTAACTATGGCTACACCTTC. This sequence encodes CASTSGQLYTNYGYTF.

The chain uses TRBV11-3 and TRBJ2-5; a possible D gene is TRBD1 (6 bases). The V end was cut by 4 bases, the J end by 5 bases, with 11 bases between. The CDR3 covers 13 residues. In germline, CDR1 is SGHNT, CDR2 YENEEA. As DNA, the CDR3 is TGTGCCAGCAGCTCAGGGGAAAGGGAGACCCAGTACTTC. It specifies CASSSGERETQYF. Based on the CDR3 plus reference TRBV11-3 and TRBJ2-5, the full variable domain is EAGVVQSPRYKIIEKKQPVAFWCNPISGHNTLYWYLQNLGQGPELLIRYENEEAVDDSQLPKDRFSAERLKGVDSTLKIQPAELGDSAVYLCASSSGERETQYFGPGTRLLVL.

The rearrangement links TRBV25-1 to TRBJ2-5; TRBD1 might be the D (5 bases). The V and J ends lost 4 bases and 2 bases respectively, with 11 bases between them. Germline V lookup: CDR1 MGHDK, CDR2 SYGVNS. This CDR3 has 14 amino acids. Here the CDR3 DNA reads TGTGCCAGCAGTGGATGGACATATCAAGAGACCCAGTACTTC. It translates to CASSGWTYQETQYF.